These 7 T cell receptor beta chains were sequenced from one sample in a study of T cells in Graves' hyperthyroidism and ophthalmopathy. Amplified regions were TCR beta CDR3 sequences from RNA transcripts. The TCR CDR3 was amplified in a first-round RT-PCR using the HTBI primer set. TCRdb recomputed calls from the multiplex PCR reads with MiXCR, one row per CDR3 protein. The sample includes 500,000 or so distinct CDR3 sequences, under 20% of them seen just once. Sequenced sample: blood. The source is a woman aged 18 to 35 with Graves' ophthalmopathy.

V and J are TRBV20-1 and TRBJ2-5; TRBD2 agrees at 11 bases. V was clipped by 1 base and J by 5 bases; unmatched bases: 6. The V gene's germline CDR1 is DFQATT and CDR2 SNEGSKA (reference sequence). CDR3 length equals 15 residues. The CDR3 spells CSARGLAGIGETQYF. CDR3 DNA: TGCAGTGCTAGAGGACTAGCGGGAATAGGGGAGACCCAGTACTTC.

This clonotype was observed many times. V usage is TRBV12-3 or TRBV12-4 and J usage is TRBJ1-4; D gene unclear. The CDR3 is made up of 13 amino acids. Trimming pared 2 bases from V and 5 bases from J, leaving 6 bases between. The CDR3 protein is CASSLRRNEKLFF. CDR3 in DNA: TGTGCCAGCAGTTTAAGAAGGAATGAAAAACTGTTTTTT.

The V gene is TRBV30, the J gene TRBJ1-4, with D maybe TRBD1 (6 bases). CDR3 length: 14 amino acids. Trimming left V 4 bases short and J 2 bases short, with 11 bases between. Germline V CDR1 and CDR2: GTSNPN, SVGIG (reference sequence). CDR3: CAWTYRGTNEKLFF. CDR3 nucleotide sequence: TGTGCCTGGACGTATAGGGGGACTAATGAAAAACTGTTTTTT.

The genes are TRBV29-1 and TRBJ2-3, with a tentative D call TRBD1 (5 bases). CDR1 is SQVTM and CDR2 is ANQGSEA in the germline V gene. Trimming shortened V by 1 base and J by 1 base, and 9 bases separated the two germline ends. This CDR3 is 14 amino acids long. CDR3 nucleotides: TGCAGCGTTGAAGGGGGCTATGGCACAGATACGCAGTATTTT. It specifies CSVEGGYGTDTQYF.

This chain joins TRBV6-1 and TRBJ1-2; 7 positions agree with TRBD1. The CDR3 loop spans 14 amino acids. V gave up 4 bases and J gave up 4 bases; unmatched junction bases: 6. In germline, CDR1 is MNHNS, CDR2 SASEGT. CDR3 region: CASSAGDSTYGYTF. In DNA, the CDR3 is TGTGCCAGCAGTGCTGGGGACAGCACCTATGGCTACACCTTC.

This clonotype was detected many times. The J gene is TRBJ1-1, the V gene TRBV19, with D possibly matching TRBD1 (6 bases). CDR3 length equals 13 residues. The V and J ends lost 9 bases and 4 bases respectively, with 15 bases between them. Germline values: CDR1 LNHDA, CDR2 SQIVND (reference sequence). The CDR3 sequence: CASCTGARTEAFF. Written as DNA, the CDR3 is TGTGCCAGCTGTACGGGGGCACGCACTGAAGCTTTCTTT. Supplemented by reference TRBV19 and TRBJ1-1, the full variable domain reads DGGITQSPKYLFRKEGQNVTLSCEQNLNHDAMYWYRQDPGQGLRLIYYSQIVNDFQKGDIAEGYSVSREKKESFPLTVTSAQKNPTAFYLCASCTGARTEAFFGQGTRLTVV.

A few counts support this clonotype. This may stem from a read error, because a much larger clone lies one nucleotide away. This chain uses TRBV20-1 with TRBJ2-3, with D hard to call. CDR1 DFQATT and CDR2 SNEGSKA come from the germline V gene (reference sequence). CDR3 length equals 10 residues. DNA of the CDR3: TGCAGTGCCTACACAGATATGCAGTATTTT. The encoded protein is CSAYTDMQYF.